This record covers a single TCR beta chain. This record comes from a study of T cell changes during pregnancy in multiple sclerosis. TCRdb's copy holds only in-frame clones and misses some; the assay was immunoSEQ multiplex PCR. Of 60,000 or so clones listed, 85% to 90% are singletons. The germline gives CDR1 LNHDA, CDR2 SQIVND (reference sequence). The V segment lost 8 bases and the J segment 4 bases; nucleotides outside the gene matches: 7. The CDR3 is 15 residues long. The gene calls are TRBV19 and TRBJ2-1; 11 nucleotides line up with TRBD2. The source material was peripheral blood, sampled in the first trimester of pregnancy. The sequence was collected from a female donor in good health, enrolled as a control in a pregnancy study. The chain's CDR3 is CASGGLAGGYNEQFF. Written as DNA, the CDR3 is TGTGCCAGTGGAGGATTAGCGGGGGGGTACAATGAGCAGTTCTTC.